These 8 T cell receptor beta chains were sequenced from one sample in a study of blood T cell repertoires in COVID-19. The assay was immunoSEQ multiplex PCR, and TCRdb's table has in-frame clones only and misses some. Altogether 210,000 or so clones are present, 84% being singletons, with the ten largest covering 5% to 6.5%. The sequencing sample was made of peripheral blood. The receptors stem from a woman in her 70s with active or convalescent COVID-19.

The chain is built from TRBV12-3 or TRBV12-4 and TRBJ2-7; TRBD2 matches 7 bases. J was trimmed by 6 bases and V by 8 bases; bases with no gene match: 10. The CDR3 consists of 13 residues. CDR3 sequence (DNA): TGTGCCAGCCGAGCGGCGGGAGAAACCGAGCAGTACTTC. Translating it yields CASRAAGETEQYF.

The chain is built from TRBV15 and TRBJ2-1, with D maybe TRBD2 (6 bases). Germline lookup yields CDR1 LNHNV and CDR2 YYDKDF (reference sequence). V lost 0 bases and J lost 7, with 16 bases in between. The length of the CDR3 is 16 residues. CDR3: CATSREGIGTGNEQFF. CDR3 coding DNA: TGTGCCACCAGCAGAGAGGGCATCGGGACTGGGAATGAGCAGTTCTTC.

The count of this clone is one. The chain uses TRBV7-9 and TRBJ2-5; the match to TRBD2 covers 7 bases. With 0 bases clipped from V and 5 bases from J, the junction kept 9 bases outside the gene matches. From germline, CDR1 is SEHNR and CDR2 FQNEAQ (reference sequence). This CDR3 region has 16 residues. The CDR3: CASSLAVGSGKETQYF. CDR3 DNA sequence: TGTGCCAGCAGCTTAGCGGTGGGGAGCGGGAAGGAGACCCAGTACTTC.

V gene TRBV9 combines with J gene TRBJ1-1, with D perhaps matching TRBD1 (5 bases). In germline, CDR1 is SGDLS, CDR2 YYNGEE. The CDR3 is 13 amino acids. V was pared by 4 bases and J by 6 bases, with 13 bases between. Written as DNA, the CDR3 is TGTGCCAGCAGCACGCAGGGTAACGCTGAAGCTTTCTTT. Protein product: CASSTQGNAEAFF.

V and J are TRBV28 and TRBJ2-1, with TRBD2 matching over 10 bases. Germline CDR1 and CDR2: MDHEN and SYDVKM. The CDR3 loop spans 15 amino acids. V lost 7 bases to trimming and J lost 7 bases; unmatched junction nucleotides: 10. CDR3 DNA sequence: TGTGCCAGCATCCCGGGGGCTAGCGGGAGTAATGAGCAGTTCTTC. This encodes CASIPGASGSNEQFF. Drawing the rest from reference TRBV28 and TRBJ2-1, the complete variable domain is DVKVTQSSRYLVKRTGEKVFLECVQDMDHENMFWYRQDPGLGLRLIYFSYDVKMKEKGDIPEGYSVSREKKERFSLILESASTNQTSMYLCASIPGASGSNEQFFGPGTRLTVL.

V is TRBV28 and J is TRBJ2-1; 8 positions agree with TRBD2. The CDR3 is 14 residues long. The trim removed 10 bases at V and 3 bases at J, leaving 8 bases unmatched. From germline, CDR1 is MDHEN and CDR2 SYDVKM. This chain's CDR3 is CATIAGRVYNEQFF. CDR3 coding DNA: TGTGCCACTATAGCGGGGAGGGTCTACAATGAGCAGTTCTTC.

The CDR3 loop reads CSAGTSGREGEQYF. CDR3 DNA sequence: TGCAGCGCAGGGACTAGCGGGAGGGAAGGCGAGCAGTACTTC. The chain joins TRBV29-1 to TRBJ2-7; 16 positions agree with TRBD2. This CDR3 contains 14 residues. Looked up from germline, CDR1 is SQVTM and CDR2 is ANQGSEA. V was clipped by 7 bases and J by 6 bases; unmatched bases: 6.

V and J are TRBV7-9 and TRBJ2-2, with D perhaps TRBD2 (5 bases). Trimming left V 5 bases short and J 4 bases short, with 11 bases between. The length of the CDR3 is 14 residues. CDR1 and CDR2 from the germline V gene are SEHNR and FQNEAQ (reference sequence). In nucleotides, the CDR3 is TGTGCCAGCAGCAGATCGAGCGGCACCGGGGAGCTGTTTTTT. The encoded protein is CASSRSSGTGELFF.